Listed below are T cell receptor beta chains from one sample, sequenced in a study of T-cell reconstitution after alpha-beta-depleted transplantation in children. TCRdb re-derived calls from the PCR reads in MiXCR, one entry per CDR3 protein. Of about 300,000 distinct CDR3 sequences detected, over 9.5% appear once; the ten largest clones hold less than 9%. Source: PBMCs, taken before TCRalphabeta/CD19-depleted stem cell transplant. The source is a boy under three years old with acute myeloid leukemia, due to receive a stem cell transplant. CDR3s include the opening cysteine and the closing phenylalanine or tryptophan. The order of the fields is J gene, V gene, clone size, D gene, CDR3 DNA, CDR3 protein. A D gene is named only where the DNA matches it firmly. Clone size is shown for a subset of rows, as once, few, many or a class of expanded clone.

TRBJ2-7,TRBV27,NA,NA,TGTGCCAGCAGAGGGGGACTTTTCTCCTACGAGCAGTACTTC,CASRGGLFSYEQYF
TRBJ2-7,TRBV2,NA,NA,TGTGCCAGCGTAAGCTCCTCGGACTACGAGCAGTACTTC,CASVSSSDYEQYF
TRBJ1-1,TRBV5-1,many,NA,TGCGCCAGCACGGAGGGGCTGAACACTGAAGCTTTCTTT,CASTEGLNTEAFF
TRBJ2-7,TRBV7-3,many,TRBD2,TGTGCCAGCAGCTGGACTAGCGGGGGCGAGCAGTACTTC,CASSWTSGGEQYF
TRBJ2-7,TRBV7-2,many,NA,TGTGCCAGCAGCCAGGCAGGGGGGAGCTCCTACGAGCAGTACTTC,CASSQAGGSSYEQYF
TRBJ2-7,TRBV2,many,TRBD2,TGTGCCAGCCTGGTCGATCCCGCACTAGCGGGAGGGCCGGAGTCCTACGAGCAGTACTTC,CASLVDPALAGGPESYEQYF
TRBJ2-5,TRBV7-2,many,NA,TGTGCCAGCAGCGCTTTATACCAAGAGACCCAGTACTTC,CASSALYQETQYF
TRBJ2-3,TRBV14,NA,NA,TGTGCCAGCTCTACCACGGGACTTGGATTCTGGGATACGCAGTATTTT,CASSTTGLGFWDTQYF
TRBJ2-3,TRBV4-3,many,TRBD2,TGCGCCAGCAGCTTCATCGGGACTAGCGGACAACGCACAGATACGCAGTATTTT,CASSFIGTSGQRTDTQYF
TRBJ1-3,TRBV28,NA,NA,TGTGCCAGCAGTTTTCTCGGAGGGCGGCAAGGAAACACCATATATTTT,CASSFLGGRQGNTIYF
TRBJ2-5,TRBV7-9,NA,NA,TGTGCCAGCAGCTTACCTCTAATGCGGGAATCGAAGGAGACCCAGTACTTC,CASSLPLMRESKETQYF
TRBJ2-3,TRBV7-2,many,NA,TGTGCCAGCAGCTTATTGGGTCGGACCACATATACGCAGTATTTT,CASSLLGRTTYTQYF
TRBJ2-1,TRBV18,NA,TRBD1,TGTGCCAGCTCAAATCCGCAGGGGGTTTTTAGCAGCTCCTACAATGAGCAGTTCTTC,CASSNPQGVFSSSYNEQFF
TRBJ1-5,TRBV12-3/TRBV12-4,NA,NA,TGTGCCAGCAGTTCCTTGGGACGATTGGAGCCCCAGCATTTT,CASSSLGRLEPQHF
TRBJ2-5,TRBV29-1,many,TRBD2,TGCAGCGTTGAAGTCTATCGGACTAGCGGGAGGGCCCAGGAGACCCAGTACTTC,CSVEVYRTSGRAQETQYF
TRBJ2-1,TRBV4-2,NA,TRBD2,TGTGCCAGCAGCCTCGCGACTAGCGGGACTTACAATGAGCAGTTCTTC,CASSLATSGTYNEQFF